Given below is one TCR beta chain in context. What it binds is not known. Trimming at V came to 4 bases and at J to 10 bases, leaving 8 bases not matched to a gene. Germline assignment: CDR1 SGDLS and CDR2 YYNGEE. This CDR3 spans 15 amino acids. The data are from a study of chemoradiotherapy in HPV16-positive cancers. At the level of the study: Functional T-cell assays on a couple of HPV16-positive patients' cells defined candidate HPV-specific clones and common TCR motifs.

Study findings and constraints: During treatment, candidate HPV-specific clones and E7-related motifs expanded in tumor.

The table came from immunoSEQ multiplex PCR; TCRdb's copy has only in-frame clones and leaves some out. Among 25,000 to 40,000 clones, about 88% were seen once, and the ten largest hold approximately 3%. The specimen was blood, collected from a patient who underwent chemoradiotherapy. The chain combines TRBV9 with TRBJ2-1; 13 bases are a match to TRBD2. This TCR was recovered from a human donor with HPV-associated anogenital cancer. The CDR3 DNA follows: TGTGCCAGCAGCATCACTAGCGGGGGGGCCTCGGAGCAGTTCTTC. It is translated as CASSITSGGASEQFF.